What follows are 29 T cell receptor beta chains derived from one specimen sequenced in a study of T cell repertoires in cytomegalovirus infection. Via MiXCR, TCRdb re-called the reads, giving one row per CDR3 protein. Among roughly 760,000 distinct CDR3 sequences listed, approximately 34% were seen once. Sequenced: PBMCs. The origin of the receptors is a human donor in good health (CMV status not recorded). Some clones in this sample may be carry-over from other donors' samples.

V usage is TRBV28 and J usage is TRBJ2-3, with 8 bases fitting TRBD2. V shed 7 bases and J 0 bases; nucleotides not matched to a gene: 6. Germline CDR1 reads MDHEN; CDR2 reads SYDVKM. The CDR3 covers 15 residues. The CDR3 region has the DNA TGTGCCAGCACCCATTTAGCGGGAAGCACAGATACGCAGTATTTT. This encodes CASTHLAGSTDTQYF.

The table lists this clonotype with a few counts. The chain links TRBV4-1 to TRBJ1-6; perhaps TRBD1 as D (6 bases). Trimming took off 4 bases at V and 5 bases at J, with 18 bases between the two ends. This CDR3 has 17 amino acids. Germline V gene data show CDR1 as MGHRA and CDR2 as YSYEKL. The CDR3 DNA sequence: TGCGCCAGCAGCCCGGGGAGGCTGACAGGCGATAATTCACCCCTCCACTTT. This gives the protein CASSPGRLTGDNSPLHF.

The table lists this clonotype with a count of one. This chain uses TRBV7-2 with TRBJ2-2; 9 nucleotides agree with TRBD1. V lost 7 bases and J lost 5; bases outside the gene matches: 2. Per germline, CDR1 SGHTA and CDR2 FQGNSA. CDR3 length: 13 amino acids. The CDR3 reads CASTGQGTGELFF. The CDR3 region has the DNA TGTGCCAGCACCGGACAGGGGACCGGGGAGCTGTTTTTT.

This clonotype has a handful of counts. This sequence joins TRBV2 and TRBJ1-4, with 7 bases aligning to TRBD1. J lost 4 bases, V lost 1 base, and 3 bases had no gene match. Germline CDR1 is SNHLY and CDR2 is FYNNEI. The CDR3 has 15 residues. The CDR3 bases are TGTGCCAGCAGTGAAGGGGGGACAGTTAATGAAAAACTGTTTTTT. This gives the protein CASSEGGTVNEKLFF.

Many counts were recorded for this clonotype. V is TRBV7-6 and J is TRBJ2-7; maybe TRBD2 (6 bases). Deletions cut 6 bases from V and 6 bases from J, with 15 bases between. Germline loops: CDR1 SGHVS, CDR2 FNYEAQ. The CDR3 runs to 13 residues. CDR3: CASSRGWGGEQYF. Here the CDR3 DNA reads TGTGCCAGCAGTCGCGGGTGGGGAGGCGAGCAGTACTTC.

The V gene is TRBV5-6, the J gene TRBJ2-2; TRBD1 might be the D (5 bases). Germline values: CDR1 SGHDT, CDR2 YYEEEE. The CDR3 is made up of 13 amino acids. V lost 1 base and J 9 bases, leaving 10 bases between the germline ends. CDR3 coding DNA: TGTGCCAGCAGCTTGCTACAGGCACGGGAGCTGTTTTTT. Protein: CASSLLQARELFF.

This clonotype was observed a few times. CDR3 nucleotide sequence: TGTGCCAGCAGCTTAGTGGGGGGACAGGCAAATCAGCCCCAGCATTTT. Translating it yields CASSLVGGQANQPQHF. V is TRBV7-8 and J is TRBJ1-5; TRBD1 aligns across 8 bases. The CDR3 covers 16 residues. Looked up from germline, CDR1 is SGHVS and CDR2 is FQNEAQ. J lost 4 bases, V lost 1 base, and 6 bases had no gene match. The full variable domain, in which reference TRBV7-8 and TRBJ1-5 provide the parts outside the CDR3, is GAGVSQSPRYKVAKRGQDVALRCDPISGHVSLFWYQQALGQGPEFLTYFQNEAQLDKSGLPSDRFFAERPEGSVSTLKIQRTQQEDSAVYLCASSLVGGQANQPQHFGDGTRLSIL.

This clonotype was picked up a small number of times. This CDR3 is CASSLEYETQYF. The CDR3 DNA sequence: TGTGCCAGCAGCTTAGAGTATGAGACCCAGTACTTC. The chain recombines TRBV7-6 with TRBJ2-5; no firm D call. There are 12 residues in the CDR3. V was trimmed by 1 base and J by 5 bases, leaving 5 bases between them. Germline V gene sequence: CDR1 SGHVS, CDR2 FNYEAQ. Combining the CDR3 with reference TRBV7-6 and TRBJ2-5 gives the whole variable domain GAGVSQSPRYKVTKRGQDVALRCDPISGHVSLYWYRQALGQGPEFLTYFNYEAQQDKSGLPNDRFSAERPEGSISTLTIQRTEQRDSAMYRCASSLEYETQYFGPGTRLLVL.

V gene TRBV12-3 or TRBV12-4 combines with J gene TRBJ1-2, with TRBD1 as a possible D gene (5 bases). The CDR3 length is 15 residues. CDR3 bases: TGTTACAGCAGGAGTCGGAGACAGTCTCTGTATGGCTACACCTTC. Translating it yields CYSRSRRQSLYGYTF.

The rearrangement links TRBV2 to TRBJ2-2, with D possibly TRBD2 on 5 matching bases. The CDR3 is 14 residues long. The V gene lost 4 bases and the J gene lost 3 bases, with 9 bases spanning the gap. The V gene's germline CDR1 is SNHLY and CDR2 FYNNEI. This chain's CDR3 is CASSALVYTGELFF. The CDR3, as DNA: TGTGCCAGCAGTGCACTAGTCTACACCGGGGAGCTGTTTTTT.

This clonotype showed up just a few times. This chain uses TRBV6-5 with TRBJ2-2; D possibly corresponds to TRBD1 (5 bases). Looked up from germline, CDR1 is MNHEY and CDR2 is SVGAGI. The CDR3 loop spans 14 amino acids. The V end was cut by 0 bases, the J end by 5 bases, with 7 bases between. CDR3 sequence (DNA): TGTGCCAGCAGTTACTCTACAGGAACCGGGGAGCTGTTTTTT. This codes for CASSYSTGTGELFF.

This clonotype was seen more than once but under ten times. This sequence joins TRBV7-2 and TRBJ2-7, with 11 bases aligning to TRBD2. The CDR3 is 17 amino acids. Germline-derived CDR1 and CDR2 are SGHTA and FQGNSA. Trimming took 5 bases from V and 2 from J; bases not matched to a gene: 11. This chain's CDR3 is CASSMAGTSGVPYEQYF. CDR3 DNA: TGTGCCAGCAGCATGGCCGGGACTAGCGGAGTACCCTACGAGCAGTACTTC.

The rearrangement links TRBV7-4 to TRBJ2-7; TRBD2 matches at 11 bases. CDR3 length: 15 amino acids. CDR1 and CDR2 from the germline V gene are SGHVT and SQSDAQ. V lost 9 bases, J lost 0 bases, and 7 bases stayed unmatched. In DNA, the CDR3 is TGTGCCAGTAGCGGGGGGGGCAGGGCCTCCTACGAGCAGTACTTC. Translation: CASSGGGRASYEQYF.

The chain employs TRBV5-4 and TRBJ2-3; TRBD1 agrees at 8 bases. CDR1 is SGHNT and CDR2 is YYREEE in the germline V gene (reference sequence). The ends lost 4 bases at V and 1 base at J; junction bases unmatched: 5. This CDR3 spans 15 amino acids. The CDR3 protein is CASSGWGQGTDTQYF. In nucleotides, the CDR3 is TGTGCCAGCAGCGGCTGGGGACAGGGCACAGATACGCAGTATTTT.

This clonotype came up a few times. Here the CDR3 reads CASSFQIGQPQHF. The CDR3 DNA sequence: TGTGCCAGCAGCTTTCAAATCGGGCAGCCCCAGCATTTT. This sequence joins TRBV5-5 and TRBJ1-5; D is unclear. Germline V gene lookup returns CDR1 SGHKS and CDR2 YYEKEE (reference sequence). Deletions cut 2 bases from V and 7 bases from J, with 10 bases between. The CDR3 totals 13 residues.

CDR3 region: CSVAGTGAYEQYF. CDR3 DNA: TGCAGCGTTGCCGGGACAGGGGCCTACGAGCAGTACTTC. The V call is TRBV29-1, the J call TRBJ2-7; 10 bases are shared with TRBD1. The CDR3 has 13 residues. From germline, CDR1 is SQVTM and CDR2 ANQGSEA. The junction had 2 bases not matched to a gene; V was cut back by 4 bases and J by 2 bases.

This clonotype was seen a handful of times. V gene TRBV24-1 combines with J gene TRBJ1-5; TRBD1 matches 8 bases. In germline, CDR1 is KGHDR, CDR2 SFDVKD. The CDR3 runs 20 residues. J lost 5 bases, V lost 7 bases, and 24 bases had no gene match. The CDR3 DNA sequence: TGTGCCACCAGCGGTCACCCGACAGGGGTTGAGCCCGAGGGGTATCAGCCCCAGCATTTT. Translation: CATSGHPTGVEPEGYQPQHF.

This clonotype was counted between two and nine times. The chain is built from TRBV11-2 and TRBJ1-1; the D is unclear. Trimming took 3 bases from V and 11 from J, leaving 10 bases between them. The germline V gene encodes CDR1 SGHAT and CDR2 FQNNGV. The CDR3 is 11 residues long. The CDR3 coding sequence is TGTGCCAGCAGCTTCGACGGGCGGGCTTTCTTT. Translation: CASSFDGRAFF.

The table lists this clonotype with many counts. V and J are TRBV6-1 and TRBJ1-5; 8 bases are shared with TRBD1. The V gene's germline CDR1 is MNHNS and CDR2 SASEGT. The CDR3 sequence is 16 residues long. Trimming removed 0 bases from V and 3 bases from J; junction bases left unmatched: 4. CDR3 DNA: TGTGCCAGCAGTGAAGCGGGACAGGAGCACAATCAGCCCCAGCATTTT. Amino acids: CASSEAGQEHNQPQHF.

The chain carries TRBV7-8 and TRBJ1-1; the D is unclear. The CDR3 is 16 amino acids. Trimming stripped 3 bases from V and 0 bases from J, with 14 bases between. Germline CDR1 is SGHVS and CDR2 is FQNEAQ. The DNA of the CDR3 is TGTGCCAGCAGCTTGATTCGAGGGCAGCTGAACACTGAAGCTTTCTTT. It is translated as CASSLIRGQLNTEAFF.

This clonotype turned up a few times. The J gene is TRBJ1-4, the V gene TRBV12-3 or TRBV12-4; D remains ambiguous. V was pared by 3 bases and J by 6 bases, with 8 bases between. The CDR3 has 13 residues. CDR3 DNA: TGTGCCAGCAGTTTTTTGGCGGATGAAAAACTGTTTTTT. Protein sequence: CASSFLADEKLFF.

This clonotype came up once. The chain links TRBV3-1 to TRBJ1-4; the D is unclear. CDR3 length equals 15 residues. Trimming pared 1 base from V and 4 bases from J, leaving 10 bases between. Germline V gene data show CDR1 as LGHDT and CDR2 as YNNKEL (reference sequence). Here the CDR3 DNA reads TGTGCCAGCAGCCAAGTCCCGGGTAGTAATGAAAAACTGTTTTTT. Amino acid sequence: CASSQVPGSNEKLFF.

This clonotype was seen only a few times. The genes are TRBV6-9 and TRBJ2-2; possibly TRBD1 for D (5 bases). Germline CDR1 and CDR2: MNHGY and SVAAGI. The CDR3 is made up of 13 amino acids. Trimming pared 9 bases from V and 0 bases from J, leaving 8 bases between. CDR3 amino acids: CARGEPNTGELFF. For the CDR3, the DNA is TGTGCCAGAGGGGAACCGAACACCGGGGAGCTGTTTTTT.

The DNA of the CDR3 is TGTGCCAGCAGTCCGGACAGGTACCGGGGCAATGAGCAGTTCTTC. Its translation: CASSPDRYRGNEQFF. V and J are TRBV6-5 and TRBJ2-1, with 7 bases that match TRBD1. V was pared by 5 bases and J by 6 bases, with 10 bases of the junction left unmatched. Germline CDR1 and CDR2: MNHEY and SVGAGI. The CDR3 covers 15 residues.

As for this clonotype: One junction end does not reproduce the germline sequence, and a read error may be involved. The chain carries TRBV20-1 and TRBJ1-1; 7 bases map to TRBD1. Per the germline V gene, CDR1 is DFQATT and CDR2 is SNEGSKA (reference sequence). CDR3 length equals 14 residues. The CDR3, as DNA: TGCAGTTCTAGAGATCGAGGGGGCTGGACTGAAGCTTTCTTT. It translates to CSSRDRGGWTEAFF.

Many counts were recorded for this clonotype. The V and J genes are TRBV7-8 and TRBJ1-3; 8 bases are shared with TRBD1. The CDR3 consists of 16 residues. Germline V CDR1 and CDR2: SGHVS, FQNEAQ. Trimming took 3 bases from V and 4 from J; bases not matched to a gene: 8. The CDR3, as DNA: TGTGCCAGCAGCTTGGTCAGGGGGCTCGGAGGAAACACCATATATTTT. It codes for CASSLVRGLGGNTIYF.

The V gene is TRBV5-6, the J gene TRBJ2-2; D is tentatively TRBD1 or TRBD2 (6 bases each). Deletions cut 0 bases from V and 3 bases from J, with 18 bases between. Germline V gives CDR1 SGHDT, CDR2 YYEEEE. The CDR3 length is 18 residues. The CDR3 DNA is TGTGCCAGCAGCTTGGAGGCAGGGGACTTAATTGACACCGGGGAGCTGTTTTTT. Amino acids: CASSLEAGDLIDTGELFF.

In its sample, this clonotype was seen a few times. The V gene is TRBV11-3, the J gene TRBJ1-1; tentative D call: TRBD1 (5 bases). Trimming left V 5 bases short and J 4 bases short, with 14 bases between. Germline CDR1 and CDR2: SGHNT and YENEEA. The CDR3 contains 14 residues. CDR3 in amino acids: CASSTGTDPTEAFF. Written as DNA, the CDR3 is TGTGCCAGCAGCACGGGGACGGATCCCACTGAAGCTTTCTTT.

This clonotype has a handful of counts. The V call is TRBV19, the J call TRBJ1-2; D uncertain. Germline CDR1 and CDR2: LNHDA and SQIVND (reference sequence). V was cut by 8 bases and J by 3 bases, with 16 bases left in between. The length of the CDR3 is 14 residues. CDR3 residues: CASSRSGGDYGYTF. The DNA for the CDR3 is TGTGCCAGTTCCCGTTCGGGCGGGGACTATGGCTACACCTTC.